The rows below give T cell receptor beta chains drawn from one sample of a study of control samples from healthy donors and cancer patients. Method: immunoSEQ multiplex PCR; TCRdb's copy keeps in-frame clones and lacks some. There are around 120,000 clones in the sample; around 96% occur only once, and about 3.6% lies in the top ten. Sequenced: blood. Receptors were obtained from a man younger than 40 in good health. CDR3s include the opening cysteine and the closing phenylalanine or tryptophan. The D gene is left open where the match is weak. Size values are once, few and many counts, or a class for expanded clones, and some rows have none.

cdr3_length: 15; j_call: TRBJ2-7; v_call: TRBV5-5; clone_size: NA; d_call: TRBD1; cdr3_nt: TGTGCCAGCAGCTTAACCGGGACAGCCTCCTACGAGCAGTACTTC; cdr3_aa: CASSLTGTASYEQYF
cdr3_length: 14; j_call: TRBJ1-6; v_call: TRBV10-3; clone_size: few; d_call: TRBD1; cdr3_nt: TGTGCCATCAGTGAGGGACAGGGCAATTCACCCCTCCACTTT; cdr3_aa: CAISEGQGNSPLHF
cdr3_length: 15; j_call: TRBJ2-2; v_call: TRBV4-1; clone_size: NA; d_call: NA; cdr3_nt: TGCGCCAGCAGCCAACCAGCGTTTAACACCGGGGAGCTGTTTTTT; cdr3_aa: CASSQPAFNTGELFF
cdr3_length: 14; j_call: TRBJ2-6; v_call: TRBV5-6; clone_size: NA; d_call: TRBD2; cdr3_nt: TGTGCCAGCTTGTCGGGAGGTGGGGCCAACGTCCTGACTTTC; cdr3_aa: CASLSGGGANVLTF
cdr3_length: 14; j_call: TRBJ2-2; v_call: TRBV18; clone_size: few; d_call: TRBD1; cdr3_nt: TGTGCCAGCTCACCTGACAGGGACCCCGGGGAGCTGTTTTTT; cdr3_aa: CASSPDRDPGELFF
cdr3_length: 12; j_call: TRBJ2-7; v_call: TRBV7-8; clone_size: NA; d_call: NA; cdr3_nt: TGTGCCAGCAGTCAGACAAGGTACGAGCAGTACTTC; cdr3_aa: CASSQTRYEQYF
cdr3_length: 14; j_call: TRBJ1-2; v_call: TRBV27; clone_size: once; d_call: NA; cdr3_nt: TGTGCCAGCAGTCCCAGGAGTTTTGGGTATGGCTACACCTTC; cdr3_aa: CASSPRSFGYGYTF
cdr3_length: 14; j_call: TRBJ2-3; v_call: TRBV19; clone_size: once; d_call: NA; cdr3_nt: TGTGCCAGTAGCCTCACTCCCGCAGGGGATACGCAGTATTTT; cdr3_aa: CASSLTPAGDTQYF
cdr3_length: 14; j_call: TRBJ2-7; v_call: TRBV11-2; clone_size: once; d_call: TRBD2; cdr3_nt: TGTGCCAGCAGCCCCGGGGGGGCCTTTTACGAGCAGTACTTC; cdr3_aa: CASSPGGAFYEQYF
cdr3_length: 12; j_call: TRBJ1-3; v_call: TRBV28; clone_size: few; d_call: NA; cdr3_nt: TGTGCCAGCAGTTTACCTGGAAACACCATATATTTT; cdr3_aa: CASSLPGNTIYF
cdr3_length: 15; j_call: TRBJ2-1; v_call: TRBV7-9; clone_size: NA; d_call: NA; cdr3_nt: TGTGCCAGCAGCTTAGCCGGCAGGGAGCTCAATGAGCAGTTCTTC; cdr3_aa: CASSLAGRELNEQFF
cdr3_length: 15; j_call: TRBJ1-3; v_call: TRBV27; clone_size: NA; d_call: TRBD1; cdr3_nt: TGTGCCAGCAGCACGGGACAGGGCTATGGAAACACCATATATTTT; cdr3_aa: CASSTGQGYGNTIYF
cdr3_length: 17; j_call: TRBJ1-5; v_call: TRBV2; clone_size: NA; d_call: NA; cdr3_nt: TGTGCCAGCAGTGAAGCGCTCGCGGGTTATAGCAATCAGCCCCAGCATTTT; cdr3_aa: CASSEALAGYSNQPQHF
cdr3_length: 14; j_call: TRBJ2-2; v_call: TRBV5-1; clone_size: NA; d_call: NA; cdr3_nt: TGCGCCAGCAGCCCCACACGGAAATCCGGGGAGCTGTTTTTT; cdr3_aa: CASSPTRKSGELFF
cdr3_length: 11; j_call: TRBJ1-2; v_call: TRBV29-1; clone_size: NA; d_call: NA; cdr3_nt: TGCAGCGTTATTACAGGGTACGGCTACACCTTC; cdr3_aa: CSVITGYGYTF
cdr3_length: 12; j_call: TRBJ1-2; v_call: TRBV9; clone_size: NA; d_call: NA; cdr3_nt: TGTGCCAGCCAAGGGGGTCGAGAGGGCTACACCTTC; cdr3_aa: CASQGGREGYTF
cdr3_length: 15; j_call: TRBJ2-1; v_call: TRBV4-2; clone_size: once; d_call: NA; cdr3_nt: TGTGCCAGCAGCCAAGTTAGGGGTACCTACAATGAGCAGTTCTTC; cdr3_aa: CASSQVRGTYNEQFF
cdr3_length: 13; j_call: TRBJ1-2; v_call: TRBV5-5; clone_size: NA; d_call: NA; cdr3_nt: TGTGCCAGCAGCTTGGGGCAAAGCTATGGCTACACCTTC; cdr3_aa: CASSLGQSYGYTF
cdr3_length: 15; j_call: TRBJ2-7; v_call: TRBV10-3; clone_size: NA; d_call: NA; cdr3_nt: TGTGCCACCCAGGCTACTGGGGCCACTAGTTACGAGCAGTACTTC; cdr3_aa: CATQATGATSYEQYF
cdr3_length: 12; j_call: TRBJ1-1; v_call: TRBV6-2/TRBV6-3; clone_size: NA; d_call: NA; cdr3_nt: TGTGCCAGCAGTTACCGCGGGGGTGTAGCTTTCTTT; cdr3_aa: CASSYRGGVAFF
cdr3_length: 11; j_call: TRBJ1-2; v_call: TRBV29-1; clone_size: NA; d_call: NA; cdr3_nt: TGCAGCGTTGTTCGGGGCAATGGCTACACCTTC; cdr3_aa: CSVVRGNGYTF
cdr3_length: 16; j_call: TRBJ1-4; v_call: TRBV18; clone_size: NA; d_call: NA; cdr3_nt: TGTGCCAGCTCACCAACCCCCATCCAGGGCGGAGAAAAACTGTTTTTT; cdr3_aa: CASSPTPIQGGEKLFF
cdr3_length: 13; j_call: TRBJ2-3; v_call: TRBV12-3/TRBV12-4; clone_size: NA; d_call: NA; cdr3_nt: TGTGCCAGCAGTTTTCTGTCCAGTTATACGCAGTATTTT; cdr3_aa: CASSFLSSYTQYF
cdr3_length: 15; j_call: TRBJ1-5; v_call: TRBV19; clone_size: NA; d_call: NA; cdr3_nt: TGTGCCAGTAGGTGGAAGGACATTAGCAATCAGCCCCAGCATTTT; cdr3_aa: CASRWKDISNQPQHF
cdr3_length: 15; j_call: TRBJ2-1; v_call: TRBV21-1; clone_size: NA; d_call: NA; cdr3_nt: TGTGCCAGCAGCATGGGACAGGGGGGAGACAATGAGCAGTTCTTC; cdr3_aa: CASSMGQGGDNEQFF
cdr3_length: 15; j_call: TRBJ2-7; v_call: TRBV19; clone_size: NA; d_call: TRBD1; cdr3_nt: TGTGCCAGTAGTACGTACAGGGGCGTCGAATACGAGCAGTACTTC; cdr3_aa: CASSTYRGVEYEQYF
cdr3_length: 16; j_call: TRBJ2-7; v_call: TRBV11-2; clone_size: NA; d_call: NA; cdr3_nt: TGTGCCAGCAGCTCGGACGGCGCTCGCCGCCCCTACGAGCAGTACTTC; cdr3_aa: CASSSDGARRPYEQYF
cdr3_length: 16; j_call: TRBJ2-5; v_call: TRBV7-3; clone_size: NA; d_call: NA; cdr3_nt: TGTGCCAGCAGCCTAAGCCCCCGGGGGGCGGGGGAGACCCAGTACTTC; cdr3_aa: CASSLSPRGAGETQYF
cdr3_length: 11; j_call: TRBJ2-5; v_call: TRBV7-2; clone_size: once; d_call: NA; cdr3_nt: TGTGCCAGCCCCAAAGGAGAGACCCAGTACTTC; cdr3_aa: CASPKGETQYF
cdr3_length: 12; j_call: TRBJ2-7; v_call: TRBV10-2; clone_size: NA; d_call: TRBD1; cdr3_nt: TGCGCCAGCCGACAGGGGGCCTACGAGCAGTACTTC; cdr3_aa: CASRQGAYEQYF
cdr3_length: 15; j_call: TRBJ2-2; v_call: TRBV5-4; clone_size: NA; d_call: NA; cdr3_nt: TGTGCCAGCAGCTTTATGATGGGGAACACCGGGGAGCTGTTTTTT; cdr3_aa: CASSFMMGNTGELFF
cdr3_length: 12; j_call: TRBJ1-1; v_call: TRBV29-1; clone_size: NA; d_call: TRBD1; cdr3_nt: TGCAGCGTTGTAGTCAGGGGGGCTGAAGCTTTCTTT; cdr3_aa: CSVVVRGAEAFF